This T cell receptor beta chain was recorded in a study of cytomegalovirus exposure and HLA in healthy donors. Study context: An early data release held 80 million or so unique TCRs from HLA-typed donors.

This CDR3 has 15 residues. The V end was cut by 5 bases, the J end by 1 base, with 15 bases between. In germline, CDR1 is MNHEY, CDR2 SVGAGI. PCR was performed using 60 Vbeta and 13 Jbeta primers. Clones were read by immunoSEQ multiplex PCR, and TCRdb kept only the in-frame ones, dropping some. The top ten clones hold 3.5% to 4.5% of a sample with tens of thousands of clones, around 78% of them seen once. This chain joins TRBV6-5 and TRBJ2-7, with a tentative D call TRBD1 (6 bases). Sequencing used PBMCs. This clonotype was sampled from a middle-aged man in good health and CMV-seronegative. This CDR3 reads CASSRTEGASYEQYF. CDR3 nucleotides: TGTGCCAGCAGTCGGACAGAAGGTGCTTCCTACGAGCAGTACTTC.